This T cell receptor (beta chain) comes out of a study of regulatory T cells in long-lasting Graves disease. Study conclusions and caveats: Lower TCR diversity was seen in persistent Graves' patients than in newly diagnosed ones.

Described time point: persistent/refractory GD, antithyroid drugs over 5 years with positive TRAb. PBMCs were the source of the RNA used for TCR sequencing. It was American Thyroid Association guidelines that determined Graves' disease diagnosis. The CDR3 sequence is 16 residues long. CDR1 SGHDT and CDR2 YYEEEE come from the germline V gene. V lost 0 bases and J lost 3; bases outside the gene matches: 5. This clonotype was observed a few times. As yet, its antigen is unknown. Library construction for TCR beta used iRepertoire HTBI primers and Arm-PCR of CDR3 regions. TCRdb ran MiXCR on the multiplex PCR reads and lists one entry per CDR3 protein. The sample consists of about 290,000 distinct CDR3 sequences, more than 20% of them appearing once.

The chain combines TRBV5-6 with TRBJ2-2, with 7 bases identical to TRBD2. The sequence came from a female donor with Graves disease. The sample was peripheral blood mononuclear cells (PBMCs), taken when the disease was refractory, from a patient treated with antithyroid drugs. CDR3 nucleotides: TGTGCCAGCAGCTTGGAACGTGGGGGGGACACCGGGGAGCTGTTTTTT. Protein product: CASSLERGGDTGELFF.